A selection of T cell receptor beta chains follows, all from one sample in a study of T cells in Graves' hyperthyroidism and ophthalmopathy. TCRdb used MiXCR to reprocess the multiplex PCR reads, holding one entry per CDR3 protein. The data hold approximately 710,000 distinct CDR3 sequences, with 17% observed a single time. The specimen sequenced was blood. The receptors derive from a man aged 50 to 59 with Graves' hyperthyroidism. Both conserved end residues are part of each CDR3. The D gene is left open where the match is weak. Rows may omit the clone size; those that give it use once, few, many or a size class.

D gene: .
V gene: TRBV5-4
J gene: TRBJ1-5
clone size: .
CDR3 protein: CASRSTSGSTDTQHF
CDR3 DNA: TGTGCCAGCAGGTCGACTAGCGGGAGCACAGATACGCAGCATTTT

D gene: .
V gene: TRBV13
J gene: TRBJ2-2
clone size: once
CDR3 protein: CASHSQRAAFEGTGELFF
CDR3 DNA: TGTGCCAGCCATTCCCAGCGAGCGGCCTTCGAGGGCACCGGGGAGCTGTTTTTT

D gene: TRBD2
V gene: TRBV7-2
J gene: TRBJ2-7
clone size: many
CDR3 protein: CASSSPTSGTSPYEQYF
CDR3 DNA: TGTGCCAGCAGCTCCCCTACTAGCGGGACCTCTCCTTACGAGCAGTACTTC

D gene: .
V gene: TRBV6-1
J gene: TRBJ2-7
clone size: .
CDR3 protein: CASSPSRSRPYEQYF
CDR3 DNA: TGTGCCAGCAGTCCAAGCAGGTCACGTCCCTACGAGCAGTACTTC

D gene: TRBD2
V gene: TRBV12-3/TRBV12-4
J gene: TRBJ2-2
clone size: many
CDR3 protein: CASSSRTSGNTGELFF
CDR3 DNA: TGTGCCAGCAGCTCCCGGACTAGCGGGAACACCGGGGAGCTGTTTTTT

D gene: .
V gene: TRBV12-3/TRBV12-4
J gene: TRBJ1-1
clone size: .
CDR3 protein: CASSLAGQPEAFF
CDR3 DNA: TGTGCCAGCAGTTTAGCCGGGCAGCCTGAAGCTTTCTTT

D gene: TRBD2
V gene: TRBV6-1
J gene: TRBJ2-3
clone size: .
CDR3 protein: CASSELRAGGTDTQYF
CDR3 DNA: TGTGCCAGCAGTGAACTTAGGGCGGGAGGCACAGATACGCAGTATTTT

D gene: TRBD2
V gene: TRBV15
J gene: TRBJ2-7
clone size: few
CDR3 protein: CATSRDVGLAGNYEQYF
CDR3 DNA: TGTGCCACCAGCAGAGATGTGGGACTAGCGGGAAACTACGAGCAGTACTTC

D gene: TRBD2
V gene: TRBV11-2
J gene: TRBJ2-3
clone size: many
CDR3 protein: CASSFLASGSRTDTQYF
CDR3 DNA: TGTGCCAGCAGCTTTCTCGCTAGCGGGAGCCGGACAGATACGCAGTATTTT

D gene: TRBD2
V gene: TRBV5-4
J gene: TRBJ2-1
clone size: .
CDR3 protein: CASSQGTSGRGNNEQFF
CDR3 DNA: TGTGCCAGCAGCCAAGGGACTAGCGGGAGGGGAAACAATGAGCAGTTCTTC

D gene: TRBD1
V gene: TRBV27
J gene: TRBJ2-7
clone size: .
CDR3 protein: CASSREGTGGYVQYF
CDR3 DNA: TGTGCCAGCAGTCGAGAGGGGACAGGGGGGTATGTGCAGTACTTC

D gene: .
V gene: TRBV6-1
J gene: TRBJ2-5
clone size: many
CDR3 protein: CASSWHGTEQETQYF
CDR3 DNA: TGTGCCAGCAGTTGGCACGGGACGGAGCAAGAGACCCAGTACTTC

D gene: .
V gene: TRBV30
J gene: TRBJ2-3
clone size: few
CDR3 protein: CAWSHGTATLDTQYF
CDR3 DNA: TGTGCCTGGAGTCACGGGACGGCAACCTTGGATACGCAGTATTTT

D gene: .
V gene: TRBV6-5
J gene: TRBJ2-7
clone size: .
CDR3 protein: CASSYSNRDYEQYF
CDR3 DNA: TGTGCCAGCAGTTACTCGAACCGGGACTACGAGCAGTACTTC

D gene: TRBD2
V gene: TRBV20-1
J gene: TRBJ2-1
clone size: .
CDR3 protein: CSARVGTSGRFYDEQFF
CDR3 DNA: TGCAGTGCTAGAGTGGGGACTAGCGGGAGATTCTACGATGAGCAGTTCTTC

D gene: TRBD1
V gene: TRBV10-1
J gene: TRBJ2-2
clone size: .
CDR3 protein: CASSEPLQGADTGELFF
CDR3 DNA: TGCGCCAGCAGTGAGCCTTTACAGGGGGCCGACACCGGGGAGCTGTTTTTT

D gene: TRBD1
V gene: TRBV18
J gene: TRBJ2-7
clone size: few
CDR3 protein: CASSPQGQSYEQYF
CDR3 DNA: TGTGCCAGCTCACCACAGGGACAGTCCTACGAGCAGTACTTC

D gene: .
V gene: TRBV30
J gene: TRBJ1-2
clone size: many
CDR3 protein: CAWEGGYYGYTF
CDR3 DNA: TGTGCCTGGGAGGGGGGCTACTATGGCTACACCTTC

D gene: TRBD1
V gene: TRBV29-1
J gene: TRBJ1-5
clone size: .
CDR3 protein: CSCTTGNQPQHF
CDR3 DNA: TGCAGCTGCACGACAGGGAATCAGCCCCAGCATTTT

D gene: TRBD2
V gene: TRBV6-2/TRBV6-3
J gene: TRBJ2-1
clone size: .
CDR3 protein: CASSYSGRGVRNEQFF
CDR3 DNA: TGTGCCAGCAGTTACTCTGGGAGGGGAGTCAGGAATGAGCAGTTCTTC

D gene: TRBD2
V gene: TRBV28
J gene: TRBJ2-7
clone size: many
CDR3 protein: CATLGGRSHEQYF
CDR3 DNA: TGTGCCACCCTGGGCGGGAGGAGCCACGAGCAGTACTTC

D gene: .
V gene: TRBV13
J gene: TRBJ2-1
clone size: many
CDR3 protein: CASSSEGPNEQFF
CDR3 DNA: TGTGCCAGCAGCTCGGAGGGGCCCAATGAGCAGTTCTTC

D gene: .
V gene: TRBV6-5
J gene: TRBJ1-2
clone size: .
CDR3 protein: CDSSSSRGEEDGYTF
CDR3 DNA: TGTGACAGCAGTTCCTCTAGGGGCGAGGAGGATGGCTACACCTTC

D gene: .
V gene: TRBV29-1
J gene: TRBJ2-7
clone size: few
CDR3 protein: CSASDWAQEQYF
CDR3 DNA: TGCAGCGCCTCCGACTGGGCTCAAGAGCAGTACTTC

D gene: .
V gene: TRBV5-6
J gene: TRBJ1-3
clone size: few
CDR3 protein: CASSLGTGSGNTIYF
CDR3 DNA: TGTGCCAGCAGCTTGGGTACCGGCTCAGGAAACACCATATATTTT

D gene: .
V gene: TRBV28
J gene: TRBJ1-4
clone size: many
CDR3 protein: CASRTYEAEKLFF
CDR3 DNA: TGTGCCAGCAGAACTTACGAGGCTGAAAAACTGTTTTTT

D gene: TRBD1
V gene: TRBV2
J gene: TRBJ1-3
clone size: many
CDR3 protein: CASRPTGGSGNTIYF
CDR3 DNA: TGTGCCAGCAGGCCGACAGGGGGGTCTGGAAACACCATATATTTT

D gene: .
V gene: TRBV15
J gene: TRBJ1-3
clone size: .
CDR3 protein: CATSRAPGRVENTIYF
CDR3 DNA: TGTGCCACCAGCAGAGCCCCTGGCAGGGTGGAAAACACCATATATTTT

D gene: .
V gene: TRBV7-2
J gene: TRBJ2-1
clone size: many
CDR3 protein: CASSLAGEEQFF
CDR3 DNA: TGTGCCAGCAGCTTAGCAGGGGAAGAGCAGTTCTTC

D gene: .
V gene: TRBV2
J gene: TRBJ2-1
clone size: many
CDR3 protein: CASGRLRNEQFF
CDR3 DNA: TGTGCCAGCGGCCGTTTAAGGAATGAGCAGTTCTTC

D gene: .
V gene: TRBV2
J gene: TRBJ1-1
clone size: many
CDR3 protein: CASMLDGDTEAFF
CDR3 DNA: TGTGCCAGCATGTTGGATGGGGACACTGAAGCTTTCTTT

D gene: .
V gene: TRBV29-1
J gene: TRBJ1-1
clone size: many
CDR3 protein: CSVSGVGTEAFF
CDR3 DNA: TGCAGCGTTTCGGGGGTTGGCACTGAAGCTTTCTTT

D gene: .
V gene: TRBV20-1
J gene: TRBJ2-5
clone size: .
CDR3 protein: CSVERQGQETQYF
CDR3 DNA: TGCAGCGTTGAGAGGCAGGGTCAAGAGACCCAGTACTTC

D gene: .
V gene: TRBV5-1
J gene: TRBJ2-2
clone size: few
CDR3 protein: CASSSSGGADHTGELFF
CDR3 DNA: TGCGCCAGCAGCTCATCCGGGGGTGCAGACCACACCGGGGAGCTGTTTTTT

D gene: .
V gene: TRBV10-2
J gene: TRBJ2-7
clone size: few
CDR3 protein: CASRGVEQYF
CDR3 DNA: TGCGCCAGCAGAGGGGTCGAGCAGTACTTC

D gene: .
V gene: TRBV27
J gene: TRBJ1-2
clone size: many
CDR3 protein: CASSGARADGYTF
CDR3 DNA: TGTGCCAGCAGTGGAGCCAGGGCCGATGGCTACACCTTC

D gene: .
V gene: TRBV11-2
J gene: TRBJ1-1
clone size: many
CDR3 protein: CASSSKRARITEAFF
CDR3 DNA: TGTGCCAGCAGCTCCAAACGGGCGCGCATCACTGAAGCTTTCTTT

D gene: .
V gene: TRBV20-1
J gene: TRBJ1-1
clone size: many
CDR3 protein: CSARAHSMNTEAFF
CDR3 DNA: TGCAGTGCTAGAGCCCACAGCATGAACACTGAAGCTTTCTTT

D gene: TRBD1
V gene: TRBV6-1
J gene: TRBJ1-6
clone size: .
CDR3 protein: CASTEGTAYNSPLHF
CDR3 DNA: TGTGCCAGCACCGAAGGGACAGCCTATAATTCACCCCTCCACTTT

D gene: TRBD2
V gene: TRBV19
J gene: TRBJ2-5
clone size: few
CDR3 protein: CASKKGGRGETQYF
CDR3 DNA: TGTGCCAGTAAGAAGGGAGGGCGTGGAGAGACCCAGTACTTC

D gene: TRBD2
V gene: TRBV5-1
J gene: TRBJ2-2
clone size: few
CDR3 protein: CASSPGSSGSGELFF
CDR3 DNA: TGCGCCAGCAGCCCCGGATCTAGCGGGAGTGGGGAGCTGTTTTTT

D gene: TRBD1
V gene: TRBV24-1
J gene: TRBJ2-5
clone size: .
CDR3 protein: CATSDAGTEIQETQYF
CDR3 DNA: TGTGCCACCAGTGACGCCGGGACAGAGATACAAGAGACCCAGTACTTC

D gene: TRBD1
V gene: TRBV6-2/TRBV6-3
J gene: TRBJ2-2
clone size: many
CDR3 protein: CASSYSGRGPTGELFF
CDR3 DNA: TGTGCCAGCAGTTACTCCGGCAGGGGGCCCACCGGGGAGCTGTTTTTT

D gene: TRBD2
V gene: TRBV20-1
J gene: TRBJ2-7
clone size: .
CDR3 protein: CSARDRGSGSHEQYF
CDR3 DNA: TGCAGTGCTAGAGATCGAGGTAGCGGGAGTCACGAGCAGTACTTC

D gene: .
V gene: TRBV29-1
J gene: TRBJ2-3
clone size: many
CDR3 protein: CSVRRGAPTDTQYF
CDR3 DNA: TGCAGCGTCCGTCGGGGGGCACCTACAGATACGCAGTATTTT

D gene: .
V gene: TRBV5-6
J gene: TRBJ1-1
clone size: .
CDR3 protein: CASSSTAVNTEAFF
CDR3 DNA: TGTGCCAGCAGTTCGACAGCGGTCAACACTGAAGCTTTCTTT

D gene: .
V gene: TRBV28
J gene: TRBJ2-2
clone size: many
CDR3 protein: CASSLGTNTGELFF
CDR3 DNA: TGTGCCAGCAGTTTAGGGACTAACACCGGGGAGCTGTTTTTT

D gene: TRBD1
V gene: TRBV2
J gene: TRBJ2-1
clone size: many
CDR3 protein: CASSERRQGANEQFF
CDR3 DNA: TGTGCCAGCAGTGAACGTAGACAGGGGGCTAATGAGCAGTTCTTC

D gene: TRBD2
V gene: TRBV27
J gene: TRBJ2-7
clone size: many
CDR3 protein: CASSSFGGSSYEQYF
CDR3 DNA: TGTGCCAGCAGTTCGTTCGGCGGGAGCTCCTACGAGCAGTACTTC

D gene: TRBD2
V gene: TRBV6-1
J gene: TRBJ2-3
clone size: few
CDR3 protein: CASRTSGSSDTQYF
CDR3 DNA: TGTGCCAGCAGGACTAGCGGGAGTTCAGATACGCAGTATTTT

D gene: .
V gene: TRBV5-4
J gene: TRBJ1-1
clone size: many
CDR3 protein: CASSLGYRENTEAFF
CDR3 DNA: TGTGCCAGCAGCTTGGGGTACAGGGAGAACACTGAAGCTTTCTTT

D gene: .
V gene: TRBV24-1
J gene: TRBJ1-2
clone size: many
CDR3 protein: CATSPSSTVNYGYTF
CDR3 DNA: TGTGCCACCAGCCCCTCTTCGACAGTTAACTATGGCTACACCTTC

D gene: .
V gene: TRBV6-1
J gene: TRBJ2-3
clone size: .
CDR3 protein: CASIKSLWTDTQYF
CDR3 DNA: TGTGCCAGCATAAAGTCACTATGGACAGATACGCAGTATTTT

D gene: TRBD2
V gene: TRBV6-1
J gene: TRBJ2-1
clone size: many
CDR3 protein: CASSQGLTSGFVDEQFF
CDR3 DNA: TGTGCCAGCAGTCAAGGATTGACTAGCGGGTTTGTAGATGAGCAGTTCTTC

D gene: TRBD2
V gene: TRBV13
J gene: TRBJ2-5
clone size: many
CDR3 protein: CASSWTSGKWGQETQYF
CDR3 DNA: TGTGCCAGCAGCTGGACTAGCGGGAAGTGGGGGCAAGAGACCCAGTACTTC

D gene: TRBD1
V gene: TRBV18
J gene: TRBJ2-5
clone size: many
CDR3 protein: CASSRGQGRSETQYF
CDR3 DNA: TGTGCCAGCTCACGAGGACAGGGTAGATCCGAGACCCAGTACTTC

D gene: .
V gene: TRBV6-2/TRBV6-3
J gene: TRBJ2-7
clone size: many
CDR3 protein: CASSYAQIRPYEQYF
CDR3 DNA: TGTGCCAGCAGCTATGCGCAGATTCGACCCTACGAGCAGTACTTC

D gene: .
V gene: TRBV5-8
J gene: TRBJ2-3
clone size: .
CDR3 protein: CASSLQGFYADTQYF
CDR3 DNA: TGTGCCAGCAGCTTACAGGGTTTTTACGCAGATACGCAGTATTTT

D gene: TRBD1
V gene: TRBV19
J gene: TRBJ2-7
clone size: .
CDR3 protein: CASSPRGDRGKYEQYF
CDR3 DNA: TGTGCCAGTAGTCCCCGGGGGGACAGGGGGAAATACGAGCAGTACTTC

D gene: .
V gene: TRBV7-9
J gene: TRBJ2-3
clone size: many
CDR3 protein: CASSLRDLSTDTQYF
CDR3 DNA: TGTGCCAGCAGCTTACGCGACCTGAGCACAGATACGCAGTATTTT